These 17 T cell receptor beta chains share one sample of origin, sequenced in a study of beta chain features in type 1 diabetes listed by TCRdb under 2018. The library was produced with the immunoSEQ multiplex PCR assay. The entire amount of isolated RNA was reverse transcribed using the High Capacity cDNA Reverse Transcription Kit, so the sequenced TCRB transcripts were expressed ones. TCRdb retrieved this table from immuneACCESS and kept in-frame rearrangements only. Not all clones are present; in checked studies, unresolved V genes account for under half, and no reason is known for the remainder. This sample has about half a million clones in its table, and over 9.5% of those were observed once. In total, the top ten clones hold approximately 0.045% of the sample. The sample was naive CD4+ T cells from blood. The sample's cell subset or site, from its label and the paper: true naive CD4+ T cells. The receptors were gathered from a woman between 18 and 29 years old in good health.

The chain employs TRBV7-9 and TRBJ2-7; 8 bases agree with TRBD1. CDR1 is SEHNR and CDR2 is FQNEAQ in the germline V gene (reference sequence). The CDR3 loop spans 14 amino acids. V shed 5 bases, J shed 1 base, and the junction held 4 bases outside the gene matches. The CDR3 DNA reads TGTGCCAGCAGCCTCGACAGGGGATCCTACGAGCAGTACGTC. It yields the protein CASSLDRGSYEQYV.

The table lists this clone with a few counts. This chain joins TRBV6-1 and TRBJ2-3; 9 nucleotides line up with TRBD1. The germline V gene has CDR1 MNHNS and CDR2 SASEGT. V gave up 6 bases and J gave up 2 bases; unmatched junction bases: 6. CDR3 size: 15 residues. The chain's CDR3 is CASRDRGLVTDTQYF. The CDR3 DNA reads as TGTGCCAGCAGGGACAGGGGTCTAGTCACAGATACGCAGTATTTT.

CDR3 amino acids: CASSLAEAAYEQYF. CDR3 coding DNA: TGTGCCAGCAGCTTAGCGGAGGCCGCCTACGAGCAGTACTTC. The chain joins TRBV7-2 to TRBJ2-7; tentative D call: TRBD2 (5 bases). Germline V gene lookup returns CDR1 SGHTA and CDR2 FQGNSA. V lost 0 bases and J lost 2, with 8 bases in between. This CDR3 has 14 amino acids. Combining the CDR3 with reference TRBV7-2 and TRBJ2-7 gives the whole variable domain GAGVSQSPSNKVTEKGKDVELRCDPISGHTALYWYRQSLGQGLEFLIYFQGNSAPDKSGLPSDRFSAERTGGSVSTLTIQRTQQEDSAVYLCASSLAEAAYEQYFGPGTRLTVT.

This clone turned up a few times. The CDR3 is CASSHRTADTQYF. Written as DNA, the CDR3 is TGTGCCAGTAGCCACCGGACAGCAGATACGCAGTATTTT. The chain carries TRBV19 and TRBJ2-3; a possible D gene is TRBD1 (6 bases). V was trimmed by 6 bases and J by 4 bases, leaving 11 bases between them. This CDR3 has 13 residues. Per germline, CDR1 LNHDA and CDR2 SQIVND (reference sequence). The full variable domain, rest sourced from reference TRBV19 and TRBJ2-3, is DGGITQSPKYLFRKEGQNVTLSCEQNLNHDAMYWYRQDPGQGLRLIYYSQIVNDFQKGDIAEGYSVSREKKESFPLTVTSAQKNPTAFYLCASSHRTADTQYFGPGTRLTVL.

This clone has just a few counts. V usage is TRBV7-3 and J usage is TRBJ2-1, with 7 positions matching TRBD2. Germline lookup yields CDR1 SGHTA and CDR2 FQGTGA. V lost 7 bases to trimming and J lost 5 bases; unmatched junction nucleotides: 8. The CDR3 consists of 14 residues. The DNA for the CDR3 is TGTGCCAGCAACCTCCGGCGGGGGAACAATGAGCAGTTCTTC. It translates to CASNLRRGNNEQFF.

This clone was seen only a few times. The chain has TRBV6-6 and TRBJ2-5, with a tentative D call TRBD1 (7 bases). This CDR3 has 16 residues. Germline V lookup: CDR1 MNHNY, CDR2 SVGAGI (reference sequence). The V end was cut by 7 bases, the J end by 0 bases, with 18 bases between. In DNA form, the CDR3 reads TGTGCCAGCATCCAAAGGGGGCCGGGGGACCAAGAGACCCAGTACTTC. It translates to CASIQRGPGDQETQYF.

This clone was observed a handful of times. The chain employs TRBV11-2 and TRBJ2-3, with no clear D. The CDR3 contains 15 residues. V lost 3 bases to trimming and J lost 0 bases, with 10 bases between them. Looked up from germline, CDR1 is SGHAT and CDR2 is FQNNGV. The CDR3 is CASSLAAASTDTQYF. DNA for the CDR3: TGTGCCAGCAGCTTGGCGGCAGCTAGCACAGATACGCAGTATTTT.

The chain uses TRBV23-1 and TRBJ2-3; TRBD1 agrees at 9 bases. TRBV23-1 is an ORF, with its function uncertain. The CDR3 sequence is 15 residues long. V shed 3 bases and J 4 bases; nucleotides not matched to a gene: 5. The DNA for the CDR3 is TGCGCCAGCAGTCACCCCGGGACAGGGTCAGATACGCAGTATTTT. Encoded protein: CASSHPGTGSDTQYF.

This clone has more than one count but fewer than ten. The chain employs TRBV11-2 and TRBJ2-7; D is unresolved. From germline, CDR1 is SGHAT and CDR2 FQNNGV. Trimming removed 5 bases from V and 2 bases from J, with 7 bases in between. The CDR3 is 12 amino acids. The CDR3 sequence: CASSAGTYEQYV. The DNA of the CDR3 is TGTGCCAGCAGCGCCGGCACCTACGAGCAGTACGTC.

V usage is TRBV2 and J usage is TRBJ2-7; 8 nucleotides line up with TRBD1. Germline values: CDR1 SNHLY, CDR2 FYNNEI. The CDR3 runs to 13 residues. The V segment lost 8 bases and the J segment 5 bases; nucleotides outside the gene matches: 8. Written as DNA, the CDR3 is TGTGCCAGCGGGGCTGACAGGGGACACGAGCAGTACGTC. It codes for CASGADRGHEQYV.

The rearrangement links TRBV7-3 to TRBJ2-1; D may match TRBD1 or TRBD2 (5 bases each). CDR1 and CDR2 from the germline V gene are SGHTA and FQGTGA. The CDR3 totals 15 residues. The ends were cut back, 1 base at V and 6 bases at J, with 13 bases in the middle. CDR3: CASSLMRGAGNEQFF. The CDR3 DNA reads TGTGCCAGCAGCTTAATGCGAGGGGCTGGCAATGAGCAGTTCTTC.

This clone showed up just a few times. The gene calls are TRBV25-1 and TRBJ2-6; no reliable D call. The germline V and J ends were trimmed by 4 bases and 4 bases, with 5 bases remaining between them. This CDR3 contains 13 residues. The germline CDR1 and CDR2 sequences are MGHDK and SYGVNS. CDR3 sequence (DNA): TGTGCCAGCAGTGTTACCGGGGCCAACGTCCTGACTTTC. Translated: CASSVTGANVLTF.

CDR3 protein: CSAPQDSGSYNEQFF. The DNA of the CDR3 is TGCAGCGCCCCCCAGGACAGCGGCTCCTACAATGAGCAGTTCTTC. The V and J genes are TRBV29-1 and TRBJ2-1; D is perhaps TRBD1 (6 bases). Germline loops: CDR1 SQVTM, CDR2 ANQGSEA. Trimming left V 7 bases short and J 0 bases short, with 16 bases between. The CDR3 covers 15 residues.

The sample holds a few counts of this clone. The chain links TRBV14 to TRBJ1-2; D is ambiguous. Germline V gene data show CDR1 as SGHDN and CDR2 as FVKESK. V was cut by 4 bases and J by 8 bases, with 11 bases left in between. This CDR3 has 12 amino acids. The chain's CDR3 is CASSPQGRGYTF. The CDR3 DNA reads as TGTGCCAGCAGCCCCCAAGGACGGGGCTACACCTTC.

This clone was observed a handful of times. This may be a read error, as it is one base from a much larger clone. The sample has other DNA sequences that encode this CDR3 too. This chain connects TRBV7-2 to TRBJ2-3; no clear D. The CDR3 length is 12 residues. V lost 2 bases and J 2 bases, leaving 2 bases between the germline ends. Germline loops: CDR1 SGHTA, CDR2 FQGNSA. In DNA, the CDR3 is TGTGCCAGCAGCTTACTCACAGATACGCAGTATTTT. It translates to CASSLLTDTQYF.

The rearrangement links TRBV6-5 to TRBJ2-1; TRBD2 matches 10 bases. The germline CDR1 and CDR2 sequences are MNHEY and SVGAGI. J was trimmed by 12 bases and V by 5 bases; bases with no gene match: 10. This CDR3 contains 14 residues. CDR3 in DNA: TGTGCCAGCAGTCCGCCGGGACTAGCGTCGCGGCAGTTCTTC. The encoded protein is CASSPPGLASRQFF.

This clone was found a few times. The chain combines TRBV28 with TRBJ2-7; D call uncertain. The CDR3 totals 15 residues. Trimming removed 4 bases at V and 3 bases at J, with 16 bases between. CDR1 is MDHEN, CDR2 SYDVKM, per germline. CDR3 nucleotides: TGTGCCAGCAGTTCCCCAACTTCAGGAGACTACGAGCAGTACGTC. This encodes CASSSPTSGDYEQYV.